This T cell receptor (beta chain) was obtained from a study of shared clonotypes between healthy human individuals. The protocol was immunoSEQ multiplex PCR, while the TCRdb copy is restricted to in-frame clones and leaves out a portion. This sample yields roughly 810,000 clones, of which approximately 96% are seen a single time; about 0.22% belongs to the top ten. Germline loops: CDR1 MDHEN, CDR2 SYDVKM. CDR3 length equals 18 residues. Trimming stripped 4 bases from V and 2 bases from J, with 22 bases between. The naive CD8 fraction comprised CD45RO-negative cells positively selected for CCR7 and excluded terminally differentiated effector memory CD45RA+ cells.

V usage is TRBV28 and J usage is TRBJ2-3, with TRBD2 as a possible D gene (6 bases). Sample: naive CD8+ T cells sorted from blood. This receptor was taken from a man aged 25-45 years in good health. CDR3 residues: CASSSPTGMGGYTDTQYF. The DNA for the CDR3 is TGTGCCAGCAGTTCCCCAACGGGGATGGGGGGTTACACAGATACGCAGTATTTT.